The present entry profiles one T cell receptor (beta chain) with its context. This entry is derived from a study of blood T cell repertoires in COVID-19. Turning to the study itself: Spain, Italy and the United States supplied samples that represented acute and convalescent COVID-19. Nucleic acid was either cDNA or gDNA, and it came from T cells, B-cell-depleted T cells, or PBMCs.

This table comes from immunoSEQ multiplex PCR, and its TCRdb copy is limited to in-frame clones, with some not included. The data contain tens of thousands of clones, 89% of them singletons. Germline V lookup: CDR1 SNHLY, CDR2 FYNNEI. The CDR3 spans 11 residues. V gave up 7 bases and J gave up 6 bases, with 7 bases separating them. The chain combines TRBV2 with TRBJ2-1, with unresolved D. The origin of this receptor is a man in his forties or fifties with COVID-19, enrolled during active disease. The source material was peripheral blood. The CDR3 is CASTVFNEQFF. CDR3 nucleotide sequence: TGTGCCAGCACTGTGTTCAATGAGCAGTTCTTC.